This T cell receptor beta chain was recovered during a study of blood T cell repertoires in COVID-19. The CDR3 extends over 15 amino acids. V lost 2 bases, J lost 4 bases, and 14 bases lay in between. CDR1 and CDR2 from the germline V gene are MNHEY and SVGAGI. TCRdb keeps only in-frame clones here, not all; method: immunoSEQ multiplex PCR. Here the sample spans more than 75,000 clones, roughly 80% being singletons. The sequenced sample was peripheral blood. The receptor was derived from a woman of 80 years or more with active or convalescent COVID-19. The chain combines TRBV6-5 with TRBJ1-1; no clear D. The CDR3 nucleotides read TGTGCCAGCAGTTACGGGAGTCTGCGGGGCACTGAAGCTTTCTTT. This encodes CASSYGSLRGTEAFF.